This is a list of T cell receptor beta chains from one sample in a study of T cell repertoires in cytomegalovirus infection. TCRdb reprocessed the reads with MiXCR, giving one entry per CDR3 protein. The sample consists of under 90,000 distinct CDR3 sequences, more than 40% of them appearing once. Their target antigens are unknown. This specimen consisted of CD8+ T cells from cultured PBMCs, obtained from culture after CMV antigen stimulation. These receptors were obtained from a human donor in good health (CMV status not recorded). Some clones in this sample may be carry-over from other donors' samples. The CDR3 runs from the conserved cysteine through the conserved F or W. The D gene is left open where the match is weak. Clone size, where shown, is once, few, many, or a class for clones that have expanded.

abundance: few
d_gene: NA
j_gene: TRBJ2-6
v_gene: TRBV20-1
CDR3nt: TGCAGTGCTAGAGATTTGACAGGCCCTCCCTCTGGGGCCAACGTCCTGACTTTC
CDR3aa: CSARDLTGPPSGANVLTF

abundance: NA
d_gene: TRBD1
j_gene: TRBJ2-7
v_gene: TRBV5-4
CDR3nt: TGTGCCAGCAGCTTGGAGGGACAGGTGGCTGTCGAGCAGTACTTC
CDR3aa: CASSLEGQVAVEQYF

abundance: NA
d_gene: TRBD2
j_gene: TRBJ2-3
v_gene: TRBV7-8
CDR3nt: TGTGCCAGCAGCGTCCTAGCGGGAGTTAGCACAGATACGCAGTATTTT
CDR3aa: CASSVLAGVSTDTQYF

abundance: NA
d_gene: NA
j_gene: TRBJ2-1
v_gene: TRBV6-1
CDR3nt: TGTGCCAGCAGCGAATGGGTCGCAGGGTTGGAAAATGAGCAGTTCTTC
CDR3aa: CASSEWVAGLENEQFF

abundance: NA
d_gene: TRBD2
j_gene: TRBJ2-3
v_gene: TRBV7-2
CDR3nt: TGTGCCAGCAGCCTCGGACTAGGCCCAGATACGCAGTATTTT
CDR3aa: CASSLGLGPDTQYF

abundance: few
d_gene: TRBD1
j_gene: TRBJ2-4
v_gene: TRBV7-8
CDR3nt: TGTGCCAGCAGCTCCCCTAGGACAGGCCCCAACATTCAGTACTTC
CDR3aa: CASSSPRTGPNIQYF

abundance: NA
d_gene: NA
j_gene: TRBJ1-1
v_gene: TRBV7-3
CDR3nt: TGTGCCAGCAGCTTAGGGGGGGCAGGGAACACTGAAGCTTTCTTT
CDR3aa: CASSLGGAGNTEAFF

abundance: NA
d_gene: NA
j_gene: TRBJ2-1
v_gene: TRBV7-2
CDR3nt: TGTGCCAGCCGAAATGCGGGCAATGAGCAGTTCTTC
CDR3aa: CASRNAGNEQFF

abundance: NA
d_gene: NA
j_gene: TRBJ2-1
v_gene: TRBV7-6
CDR3nt: TGTGCCAGCAACCAACTCCGGGGAGATGAGCAGTTCTTC
CDR3aa: CASNQLRGDEQFF

abundance: few
d_gene: NA
j_gene: TRBJ2-5
v_gene: TRBV7-9
CDR3nt: TGTGCCAGCAGTTCCGACAGGGAGGAAGAGACCCAGTACTTC
CDR3aa: CASSSDREEETQYF

abundance: NA
d_gene: NA
j_gene: TRBJ1-1
v_gene: TRBV7-4
CDR3nt: TGTGCCAGCAGCTTAGATTCGGGGGCCACTGAAGCTTTCTTT
CDR3aa: CASSLDSGATEAFF

abundance: few
d_gene: NA
j_gene: TRBJ1-1
v_gene: TRBV3-1
CDR3nt: TGTGCCAGCAGCCCCCGACAGATTCCTATGAACACTGAAGCTTTCTTT
CDR3aa: CASSPRQIPMNTEAFF

abundance: NA
d_gene: TRBD2
j_gene: TRBJ2-7
v_gene: TRBV6-4
CDR3nt: TGTGCCAGCAAGGCTAGCGGTACCTACGAGCAGTACTTC
CDR3aa: CASKASGTYEQYF

abundance: NA
d_gene: NA
j_gene: TRBJ2-7
v_gene: TRBV20-1
CDR3nt: TGCAGTGCTAGACGAGGCCCGTCCTACGAGCAGTACTTC
CDR3aa: CSARRGPSYEQYF

abundance: once
d_gene: TRBD1
j_gene: TRBJ1-3
v_gene: TRBV2
CDR3nt: TGTGCCAGCAGACCACCCACGACAGGGGTTGGAAACACCATATATTTT
CDR3aa: CASRPPTTGVGNTIYF

abundance: few
d_gene: NA
j_gene: TRBJ2-7
v_gene: TRBV27
CDR3nt: TGTGCCAGCCAACAGGGGTGGGGGGTCTACGAGCAGTACTTC
CDR3aa: CASQQGWGVYEQYF

abundance: few
d_gene: NA
j_gene: TRBJ2-3
v_gene: TRBV27
CDR3nt: TGTGCCAGCAGTTTTACAGGGACAGATACGCAGTATTTT
CDR3aa: CASSFTGTDTQYF

abundance: once
d_gene: NA
j_gene: TRBJ1-1
v_gene: TRBV10-2
CDR3nt: TGCGCCAGCAGTGTCGGGACTGAAGCTTTCTTT
CDR3aa: CASSVGTEAFF